This TCR beta chain was profiled in a study of Tregs in tolerant kidney transplant recipients. A remark on this clone: Its antigen is not identified.

The CDR3 sequence is 11 residues long. After removal of 7 bases from V and 6 bases from J, the junction contained 1 base not matched to a gene. CDR1 MDHEN and CDR2 SYDVKM come from the germline V gene. Produced via immunoSEQ multiplex PCR; TCRdb's table is partial and in-frame only. The sample lists tens of thousands of clones; 85% to 95% were seen once. Notes on the study in general: No direct test of biological reproducibility was done here. Tolerant patients' donor-specific Tregs expanded beyond overall Tregs, suggesting antigen-driven growth.

The V and J genes are TRBV28 and TRBJ1-1; 8 bases fit TRBD1. This specimen consisted of Tregs from blood, obtained before the transplant. The receptor's source is a human donor who received a combined kidney and bone marrow transplant. CDR3 protein: CASTGGPEAFF. The CDR3 DNA sequence: TGTGCCAGCACAGGGGGCCCTGAAGCTTTCTTT.